This T cell receptor (beta chain) was sequenced for a study of T cell responses to AZD1222 COVID-19 vaccine. Here immunoSEQ multiplex PCR was the method, and the copy in TCRdb shows in-frame clones only, minus some. The sample contains fewer than 200,000 clones, 92% of which appear only once. Study-wide points: Reports indicate that nearly half of spike-specific TCRs are directed at unmutated variant regions. The CD4 TCRs associated with vaccination extended across spike and predominated at 160-218 and 743-854. A rise in Spike-specific TCR breadth and depth followed two AZD1222 doses.

Comment on this clone: Its specificity is unknown.

Trimming left V 7 bases short and J 4 bases short, with 20 bases between. The CDR3 sequence is 16 residues long. Germline V gives CDR1 LNHDA, CDR2 SQIVND (reference sequence). This TCR was recovered from an adult in good health. The rearrangement joins TRBV19 to TRBJ1-3, with a tentative D call TRBD1 (5 bases). The source was peripheral blood, collected on day 0 of AZD1222 vaccination. The CDR3 nucleotides are TGTGCCAGTACCAAACGCCGGGACCCGGGGGGAAACACCATATATTTT. This gives the protein CASTKRRDPGGNTIYF.